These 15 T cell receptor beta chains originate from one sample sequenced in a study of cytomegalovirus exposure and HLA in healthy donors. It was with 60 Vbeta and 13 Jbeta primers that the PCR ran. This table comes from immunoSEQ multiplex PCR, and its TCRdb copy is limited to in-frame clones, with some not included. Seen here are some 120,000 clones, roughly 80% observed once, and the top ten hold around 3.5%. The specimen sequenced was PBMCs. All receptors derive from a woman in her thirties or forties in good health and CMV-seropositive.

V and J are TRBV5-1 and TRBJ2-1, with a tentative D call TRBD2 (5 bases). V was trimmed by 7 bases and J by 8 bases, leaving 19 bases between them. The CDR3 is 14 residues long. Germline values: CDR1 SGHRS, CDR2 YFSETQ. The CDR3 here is CASYVTGKGDEQFF. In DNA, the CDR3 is TGCGCCAGCTATGTTACGGGGAAAGGCGATGAGCAGTTCTTC. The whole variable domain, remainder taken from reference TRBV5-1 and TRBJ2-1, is KAGVTQTPRYLIKTRGQQVTLSCSPISGHRSVSWYQQTPGQGLQFLFEYFSETQRNKGNFPGRFSGRQFSNSRSEMNVSTLELGDSALYLCASYVTGKGDEQFFGPGTRLTVL.

The DNA of the CDR3 is TGTGCCAGCAGCCGTTTCGACAGGTCCTACGAGCAGTACTTC. Protein sequence: CASSRFDRSYEQYF. J is TRBJ2-7 and V is TRBV14; possibly TRBD1 for D (6 bases). The CDR3 runs 14 residues. The V end was cut by 4 bases, the J end by 1 base, with 11 bases between. CDR1 and CDR2 from the germline V gene are SGHDN and FVKESK. Full variable domain (remainder filled in from reference TRBV14 and TRBJ2-7): EAGVTQFPSHSVIEKGQTVTLRCDPISGHDNLYWYRRVMGKEIKFLLHFVKESKQDESGMPNNRFLAERTGGTYSTLKVQPAELEDSGVYFCASSRFDRSYEQYFGPGTRLTVT.

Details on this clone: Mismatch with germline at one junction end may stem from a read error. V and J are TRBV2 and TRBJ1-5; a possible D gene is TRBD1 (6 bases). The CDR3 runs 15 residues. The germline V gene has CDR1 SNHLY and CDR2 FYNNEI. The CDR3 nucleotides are TGTGCCGGCAGTGAAAGGGGGACAAGCAATCAGCCCCAGCATTTT. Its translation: CAGSERGTSNQPQHF.

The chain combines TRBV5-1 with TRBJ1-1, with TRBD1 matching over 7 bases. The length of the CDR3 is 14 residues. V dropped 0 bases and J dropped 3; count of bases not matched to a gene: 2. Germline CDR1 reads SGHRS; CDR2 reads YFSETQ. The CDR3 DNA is TGCGCCAGCAGCTTGGGTGGACAGGACACTGAAGCTTTCTTT. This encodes CASSLGGQDTEAFF.

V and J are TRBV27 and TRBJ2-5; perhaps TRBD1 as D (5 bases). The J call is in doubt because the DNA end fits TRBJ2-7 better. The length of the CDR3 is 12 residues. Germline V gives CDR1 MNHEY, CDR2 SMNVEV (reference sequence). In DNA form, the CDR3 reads TGTGCCAGCAGTTTAACAGGATACGAGCAGTACTTC. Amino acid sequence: CASSLTGYEQYF.

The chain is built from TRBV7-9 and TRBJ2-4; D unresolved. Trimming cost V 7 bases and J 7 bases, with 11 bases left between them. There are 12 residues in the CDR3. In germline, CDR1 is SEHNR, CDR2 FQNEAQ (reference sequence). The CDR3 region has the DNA TGTGCCAGCAACCCTATATCCAACATTCAGTACTTC. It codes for CASNPISNIQYF.

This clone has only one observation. As DNA, the CDR3 is TGTGCCAGCAGTTTTAGTCTCGTGGCGGGAGCTTGGGAGCAGTACTTC. This codes for CASSFSLVAGAWEQYF. The chain is built from TRBV28 and TRBJ2-7; the match to TRBD2 covers 7 bases. J was trimmed by 7 bases and V by 3 bases; bases with no gene match: 15. The germline V gene encodes CDR1 MDHEN and CDR2 SYDVKM. This CDR3 comprises 16 residues.

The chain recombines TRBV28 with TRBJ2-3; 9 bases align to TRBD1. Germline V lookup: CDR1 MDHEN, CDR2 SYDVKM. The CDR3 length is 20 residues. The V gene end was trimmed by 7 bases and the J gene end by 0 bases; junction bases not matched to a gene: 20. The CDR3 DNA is TGTGCCAGCACGACCTTCCTCGGACAGGGGAGGGCACCTAGCACAGATACGCAGTATTTT. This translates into CASTTFLGQGRAPSTDTQYF. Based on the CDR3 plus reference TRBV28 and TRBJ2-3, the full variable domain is DVKVTQSSRYLVKRTGEKVFLECVQDMDHENMFWYRQDPGLGLRLIYFSYDVKMKEKGDIPEGYSVSREKKERFSLILESASTNQTSMYLCASTTFLGQGRAPSTDTQYFGPGTRLTVL.

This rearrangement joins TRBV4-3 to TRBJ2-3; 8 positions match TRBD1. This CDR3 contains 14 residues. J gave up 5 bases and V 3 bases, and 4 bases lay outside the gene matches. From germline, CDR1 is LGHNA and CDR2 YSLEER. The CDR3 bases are TGCGCCAGCAGCCAGACAGGGGCGGGAGATACGCAGTATTTT. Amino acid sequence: CASSQTGAGDTQYF.

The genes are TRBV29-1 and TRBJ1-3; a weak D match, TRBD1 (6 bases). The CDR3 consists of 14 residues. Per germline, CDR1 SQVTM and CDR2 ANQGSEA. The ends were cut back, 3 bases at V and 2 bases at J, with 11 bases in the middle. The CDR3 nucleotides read TGCAGCGTTGATCGGCAGGGGACTGGAAACACCATATATTTT. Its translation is CSVDRQGTGNTIYF.

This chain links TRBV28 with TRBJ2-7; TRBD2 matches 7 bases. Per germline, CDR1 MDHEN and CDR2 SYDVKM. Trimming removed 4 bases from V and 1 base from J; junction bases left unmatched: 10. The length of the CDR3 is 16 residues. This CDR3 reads CASSSNLLADSYEQYF. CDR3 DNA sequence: TGTGCCAGCAGTTCTAACCTGCTAGCGGATTCCTACGAGCAGTACTTC.

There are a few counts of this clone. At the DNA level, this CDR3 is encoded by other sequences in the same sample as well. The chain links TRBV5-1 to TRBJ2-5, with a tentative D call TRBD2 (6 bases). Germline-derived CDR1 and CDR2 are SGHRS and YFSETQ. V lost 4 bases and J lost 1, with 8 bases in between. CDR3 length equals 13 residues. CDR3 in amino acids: CASSPGSQETQYF. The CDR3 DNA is TGCGCCAGCAGCCCCGGGAGCCAAGAGACCCAGTACTTC.

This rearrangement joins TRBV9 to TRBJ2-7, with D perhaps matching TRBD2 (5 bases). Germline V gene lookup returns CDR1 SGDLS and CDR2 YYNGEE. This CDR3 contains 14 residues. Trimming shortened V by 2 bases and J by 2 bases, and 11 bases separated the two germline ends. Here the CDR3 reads CASSVRGSPYEQYF. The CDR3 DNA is TGTGCCAGCAGCGTTCGGGGTAGCCCCTACGAGCAGTACTTC.

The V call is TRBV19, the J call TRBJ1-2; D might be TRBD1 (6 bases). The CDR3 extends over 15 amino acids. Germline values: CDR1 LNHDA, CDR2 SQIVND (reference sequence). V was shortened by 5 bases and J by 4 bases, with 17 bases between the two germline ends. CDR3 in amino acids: CASSQQGGGSYGYTF. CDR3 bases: TGTGCCAGTAGTCAACAGGGAGGGGGGTCCTATGGCTACACCTTC. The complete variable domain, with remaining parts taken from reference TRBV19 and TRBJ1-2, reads DGGITQSPKYLFRKEGQNVTLSCEQNLNHDAMYWYRQDPGQGLRLIYYSQIVNDFQKGDIAEGYSVSREKKESFPLTVTSAQKNPTAFYLCASSQQGGGSYGYTFGSGTRLTVV.

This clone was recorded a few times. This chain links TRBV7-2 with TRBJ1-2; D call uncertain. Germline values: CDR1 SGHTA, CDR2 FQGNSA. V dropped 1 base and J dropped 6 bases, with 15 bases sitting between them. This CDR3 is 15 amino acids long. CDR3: CASSLGVPGLNGYTF. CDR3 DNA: TGTGCCAGCAGCTTAGGCGTCCCGGGATTAAATGGCTACACCTTC. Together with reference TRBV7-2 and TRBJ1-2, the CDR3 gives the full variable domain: GAGVSQSPSNKVTEKGKDVELRCDPISGHTALYWYRQSLGQGLEFLIYFQGNSAPDKSGLPSDRFSAERTGGSVSTLTIQRTQQEDSAVYLCASSLGVPGLNGYTFGSGTRLTVV.